These 18 T cell receptor beta chains were all obtained from the same sample, sequenced in a study of cytomegalovirus exposure and HLA in healthy donors. A multiplex PCR was run with 60 Vbeta primers and 13 Jbeta primers. The assay was immunoSEQ multiplex PCR, and TCRdb's table has in-frame clones only and misses some. The sample lists about 190,000 clones, around 87% occurring once. The specimen sequenced was PBMCs. The receptors derive from a woman between 18 and 29 years old in good health and CMV-seronegative.

This sequence joins TRBV29-1 and TRBJ2-1; the match to TRBD1 covers 8 bases. The length of the CDR3 is 17 residues. CDR1 and CDR2 (germline): SQVTM, ANQGSEA. V shed 4 bases, J shed 8 bases, and the junction held 19 bases outside the gene matches. The CDR3 coding sequence is TGCAGCGTTGCGCCCCCGCCGCCAGGGGGCGCAGGGTATGAGCAGTTCTTC. It codes for CSVAPPPPGGAGYEQFF.

The gene calls are TRBV9 and TRBJ2-7, with D perhaps matching TRBD1 (6 bases). Trimming stripped 0 bases from V and 3 bases from J, with 10 bases between. CDR3 size: 14 residues. Germline V gene sequence: CDR1 SGDLS, CDR2 YYNGEE. CDR3 amino acids: CASSVVEDSYEQYF. CDR3 sequence (DNA): TGTGCCAGCAGCGTAGTCGAGGACAGCTACGAGCAGTACTTC. Filled out from reference TRBV9 and TRBJ2-7, the complete variable domain reads DSGVTQTPKHLITATGQRVTLRCSPRSGDLSVYWYQQSLDQGLQFLIQYYNGEERAKGNILERFSAQQFPDLHSELNLSSLELGDSALYFCASSVVEDSYEQYFGPGTRLTVT.

The CDR3 nucleotides read TGTGCCAGCAGCACCTCCTACGAGCAGTACTTC. Its translation: CASSTSYEQYF. The V and J genes are TRBV7-2 and TRBJ2-5; no reliable D call. With the DNA end fitting TRBJ2-7 better, the J assignment may be wrong. The CDR3 is made up of 11 amino acids. Germline lookup yields CDR1 SGHTA and CDR2 FQGNSA.

The genes are TRBV7-6 and TRBJ2-5; D perhaps matches TRBD2 (5 bases). Between the trimmed V and J ends, which lost 3 bases and 1 base, there was a span of 15 bases. Germline lookup yields CDR1 SGHVS and CDR2 FNYEAQ. This CDR3 has 16 residues. Here the CDR3 DNA reads TGTGCCAGCAGCTTCTCTCCGGGGTTTTCCCAAGAGACCCAGTACTTC. Residues: CASSFSPGFSQETQYF.

V is TRBV11-2 and J is TRBJ1-2, with D possibly matching TRBD1 (6 bases). There are 17 residues in the CDR3. Germline V CDR1 and CDR2: SGHAT, FQNNGV. Trimming stripped 6 bases from V and 2 bases from J, with 22 bases between. CDR3 in amino acids: CASSPTGTLVHNYGYTF. In DNA, the CDR3 is TGTGCCAGCAGTCCCACCGGGACACTGGTCCACAACTATGGCTACACCTTC.

V usage is TRBV4-2 and J usage is TRBJ2-3, with unresolved D. The CDR3 runs 13 residues. The germline V gene encodes CDR1 LGHNA and CDR2 YNFKEQ. With 0 bases removed from V and 3 bases from J, the gap between germline ends came to 4 bases. In DNA form, the CDR3 reads TGTGCCAGCAGCCAAGATCGGACAGATACGCAGTATTTT. Translated, it gives CASSQDRTDTQYF.

The chain employs TRBV5-1 and TRBJ2-1, with D perhaps matching TRBD2 (5 bases). Germline CDR1 reads SGHRS; CDR2 reads YFSETQ. V was clipped by 3 bases and J by 7 bases, with 11 bases between them. The CDR3 is made up of 13 amino acids. The CDR3: CASSSLGVNEQFF. CDR3 bases: TGCGCCAGCAGCTCCCTCGGGGTAAATGAGCAGTTCTTC. Full variable domain (missing parts from reference TRBV5-1 and TRBJ2-1): KAGVTQTPRYLIKTRGQQVTLSCSPISGHRSVSWYQQTPGQGLQFLFEYFSETQRNKGNFPGRFSGRQFSNSRSEMNVSTLELGDSALYLCASSSLGVNEQFFGPGTRLTVL.

The chain uses TRBV6-1 and TRBJ2-7; D gene uncertain. The germline V gene has CDR1 MNHNS and CDR2 SASEGT. Trimming removed 5 bases from V and 6 bases from J, with 14 bases in between. CDR3 length: 13 residues. The CDR3 DNA follows: TGTGCCAGCAGTAATACACCACTAACCGAGCAGTACTTC. The encoded protein is CASSNTPLTEQYF.

Written as DNA, the CDR3 is TGTGCCTGGACGAGGCAGGGGATGTACGAGCAGTACTTC. Its protein is CAWTRQGMYEQYF. The V gene is TRBV30, the J gene TRBJ2-7; D is possibly TRBD1 (6 bases). The CDR3 extends over 13 amino acids. V lost 4 bases and J lost 4, with 14 bases in between. CDR1 is GTSNPN and CDR2 is SVGIG in the germline V gene (reference sequence).

This clone came up once. The gene calls are TRBV7-2 and TRBJ2-7, with 7 bases fitting TRBD1. Germline assignment: CDR1 SGHTA and CDR2 FQGNSA. The CDR3 totals 15 residues. V lost 5 bases and J lost 3; bases outside the gene matches: 10. The CDR3 bases are TGTGCCAGCAGCCCGACCAGGACAGGTCTCTACGAGCAGTACTTC. Translating it yields CASSPTRTGLYEQYF.

The rearrangement uses TRBV5-4 and TRBJ1-1; possible D gene TRBD1, 6 bases. Germline CDR1 and CDR2: SGHNT and YYREEE (reference sequence). The CDR3 loop spans 14 amino acids. V dropped 3 bases and J dropped 2 bases, with 11 bases sitting between them. The CDR3 DNA sequence: TGTGCCAGCAGCTCCGGGGGGCCTAACACTGAAGCTTTCTTT. Translated: CASSSGGPNTEAFF.

Notes on this clone: At the DNA level, this CDR3 is encoded by other sequences in the same sample as well. This CDR3 is CAILKTQGTQPQHF. The CDR3, as DNA: TGCGCCATCTTGAAAACCCAGGGTACTCAGCCCCAGCATTTT. The rearrangement joins TRBV10-1 to TRBJ1-5, with a weak D call TRBD1 (5 bases). Trimming shortened V by 10 bases and J by 6 bases, and 19 bases separated the two germline ends. CDR1 is WNHNN, CDR2 SYGVQD, per germline (reference sequence). There are 14 residues in the CDR3.

CDR3: CAWSPGLISGNTIYF. The CDR3, as DNA: TGTGCCTGGAGCCCTGGGCTAATCTCTGGAAACACCATATATTTT. This rearrangement joins TRBV30 to TRBJ1-3; D gene ambiguous. CDR3 length equals 15 residues. Per germline, CDR1 GTSNPN and CDR2 SVGIG (reference sequence). The V end was cut by 3 bases, the J end by 0 bases, with 12 bases between.

This chain links TRBV5-1 with TRBJ1-3; D is unresolved. The V gene's germline CDR1 is SGHRS and CDR2 YFSETQ. V lost 0 bases and J 2 bases, leaving 6 bases between the germline ends. This CDR3 spans 14 amino acids. CDR3 region: CASSLGRPGNTIYF. CDR3 bases: TGCGCCAGCAGCTTGGGCAGGCCTGGAAACACCATATATTTT. Variable domain in full (rest from reference TRBV5-1 and TRBJ1-3): KAGVTQTPRYLIKTRGQQVTLSCSPISGHRSVSWYQQTPGQGLQFLFEYFSETQRNKGNFPGRFSGRQFSNSRSEMNVSTLELGDSALYLCASSLGRPGNTIYFGEGSWLTVV.

The chain has TRBV6-5 and TRBJ2-2, with D tentatively TRBD1 (5 bases). Looked up from germline, CDR1 is MNHEY and CDR2 is SVGAGI. The V end was cut by 4 bases, the J end by 2 bases, with 14 bases between. The CDR3 runs to 16 residues. The CDR3 is CASSSSDSPNTGELFF. CDR3 coding DNA: TGTGCCAGCAGTTCTTCCGACAGTCCTAACACCGGGGAGCTGTTTTTT.

This chain's CDR3 is CASSRSGSERETQYF. The DNA of the CDR3 is TGTGCCAGCAGCCGCAGCGGGAGCGAGAGGGAGACCCAGTACTTC. The chain couples TRBV7-9 to TRBJ2-5; 8 positions match TRBD2. J gave up 5 bases and V 5 bases, and 10 bases lay outside the gene matches. The CDR3 contains 15 residues. Germline V gives CDR1 SEHNR, CDR2 FQNEAQ (reference sequence).

This chain connects TRBV19 to TRBJ1-3; D uncertain. Germline loops: CDR1 LNHDA, CDR2 SQIVND (reference sequence). The ends were cut back, 3 bases at V and 4 bases at J, with 13 bases in the middle. The CDR3 is made up of 15 amino acids. CDR3 region: CASSIGESRGNTIYF. The CDR3 region has the DNA TGTGCCAGTAGTATTGGGGAGTCGCGCGGAAACACCATATATTTT.

The gene calls are TRBV7-2 and TRBJ2-1; 7 bases line up with TRBD1. The CDR3 is 15 residues long. CDR1 is SGHTA, CDR2 FQGNSA, per germline. The trim removed 6 bases at V and 8 bases at J, leaving 13 bases unmatched. The CDR3 sequence: CASSRQGSPNDEQFF. As DNA, the CDR3 is TGTGCCAGCAGTCGACAGGGAAGCCCCAACGATGAGCAGTTCTTC.